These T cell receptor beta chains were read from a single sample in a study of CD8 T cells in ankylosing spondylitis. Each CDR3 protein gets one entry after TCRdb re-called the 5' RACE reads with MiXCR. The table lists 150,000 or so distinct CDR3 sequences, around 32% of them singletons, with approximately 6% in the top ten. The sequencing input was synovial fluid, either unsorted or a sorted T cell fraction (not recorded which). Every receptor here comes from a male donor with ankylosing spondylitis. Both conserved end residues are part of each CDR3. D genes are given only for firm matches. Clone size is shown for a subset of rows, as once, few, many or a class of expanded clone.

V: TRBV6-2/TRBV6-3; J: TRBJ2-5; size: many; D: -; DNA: TGTGCCAGCAGTCCGCAGAGGGGACTGAAGTCAGGGTTGTACTTC; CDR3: CASSPQRGLKSGLYF
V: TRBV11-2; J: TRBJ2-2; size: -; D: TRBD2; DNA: TGTGCCAGCAGCCTAGCGGGGGGGGCAGTCGGGGAGCTGTTTTTT; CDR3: CASSLAGGAVGELFF
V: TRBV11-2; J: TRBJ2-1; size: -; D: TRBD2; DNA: TGTGCCAGCAGATTAAGTAGCGGGGGGGCCGGTCATGAGCAGTTCTTC; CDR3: CASRLSSGGAGHEQFF
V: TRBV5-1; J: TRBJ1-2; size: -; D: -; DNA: TGCGCCAGCAGCTTGGAACCCTGGGCGGGGGGCCCCTATGGCTACACCTTC; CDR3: CASSLEPWAGGPYGYTF
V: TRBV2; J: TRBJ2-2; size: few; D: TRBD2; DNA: TGTGCCAGCAGGGAACTAGCGGGGAACACCGGGGAGCTGTTTTTT; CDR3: CASRELAGNTGELFF
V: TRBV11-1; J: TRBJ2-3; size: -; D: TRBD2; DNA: TGTGCCAGCAGCTTATCACCCTTTCGACTAGCGGGGAACCCTTCTGAAGGCACAGATACGCAGTATTTT; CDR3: CASSLSPFRLAGNPSEGTDTQYF
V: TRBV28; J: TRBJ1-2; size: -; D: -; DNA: TGTGCCAGCGAGGGGGGCGGGAGAAACTATGGCTACACCTTC; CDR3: CASEGGGRNYGYTF
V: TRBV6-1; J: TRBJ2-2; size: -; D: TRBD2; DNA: TGTGCCAGCAGAAGAGCGGGACTAGCAACCGGGGAGCTGTTTTTT; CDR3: CASRRAGLATGELFF
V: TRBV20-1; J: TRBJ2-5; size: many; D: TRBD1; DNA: TGCAGTGCATTAGACGGCAGGGGGCCGGGGGAGACCCAGTACTTC; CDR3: CSALDGRGPGETQYF
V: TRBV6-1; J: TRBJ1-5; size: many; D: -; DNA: TGTGCCAGCACCAGATCGGTGAGCAGCAATCAGCCCCAGCATTTT; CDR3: CASTRSVSSNQPQHF
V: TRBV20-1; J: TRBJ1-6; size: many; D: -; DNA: TGCAGTGCTATGGGGGGGGGTTGGAATTCACCCCTCCACTTT; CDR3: CSAMGGGWNSPLHF
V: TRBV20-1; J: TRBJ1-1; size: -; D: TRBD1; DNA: TGCAGTGCACGACAGGGGGAGGACACTGAAGCTTTCTTT; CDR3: CSARQGEDTEAFF
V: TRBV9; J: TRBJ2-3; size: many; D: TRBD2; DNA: TGTGCCAGCAGCGTGAGGCCTCTAGCGGGAGGATTTACAGATACGCAGTATTTT; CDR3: CASSVRPLAGGFTDTQYF
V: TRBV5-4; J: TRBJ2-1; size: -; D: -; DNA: TGTGCCAGCAGCTTGGGGGGCTACTCCTACAATGAGCAGTTCTTC; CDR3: CASSLGGYSYNEQFF
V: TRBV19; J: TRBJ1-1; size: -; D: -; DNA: TGTGCCAGTAGGCGGGATACTAACACTGAAGCTTTCTTT; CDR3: CASRRDTNTEAFF
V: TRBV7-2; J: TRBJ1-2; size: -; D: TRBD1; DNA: TGTGCCAGCAGCTTGAGGGCGACAGGGGCTAACTATGGCTACACCTTC; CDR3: CASSLRATGANYGYTF
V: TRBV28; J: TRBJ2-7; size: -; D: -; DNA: TGTGCCAGCAGACCGGAGGCCAACTCCTACGAGCAGTACTTC; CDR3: CASRPEANSYEQYF
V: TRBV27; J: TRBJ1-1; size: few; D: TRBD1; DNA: TGTGCCAGCAGTTTATTGGCAGGGGGCCACACTGAAGCTTTCTTT; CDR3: CASSLLAGGHTEAFF
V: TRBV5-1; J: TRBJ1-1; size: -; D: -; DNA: TGCGCCAGCAGCGTCGGCGACCCGCGGGCCACTGAAGCTTTCTTT; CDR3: CASSVGDPRATEAFF
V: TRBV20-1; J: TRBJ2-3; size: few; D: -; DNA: TGCAGTGCCGCCAGGAGGGGTAGCACAGATACGCAGTATTTT; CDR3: CSAARRGSTDTQYF
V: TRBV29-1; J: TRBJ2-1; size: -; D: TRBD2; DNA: TGCAGCGTTGAAGGCGGCGGGAGAAATGAGCAGTTCTTC; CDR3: CSVEGGGRNEQFF
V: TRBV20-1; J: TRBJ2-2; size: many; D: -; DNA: TGCAGTGCTAGAGATCCCCGACACCGTACCGGGGAGCTGTTTTTT; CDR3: CSARDPRHRTGELFF
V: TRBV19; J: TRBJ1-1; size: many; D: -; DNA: TGTGCCCCCTCCACCATGAACACTGAAGCTTTCTTT; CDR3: CAPSTMNTEAFF
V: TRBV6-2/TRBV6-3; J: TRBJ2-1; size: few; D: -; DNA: TGTGCCAGCGGGTCCTCCTACAATGAGCAGTTCTTC; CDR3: CASGSSYNEQFF
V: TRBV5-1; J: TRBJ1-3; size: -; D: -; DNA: TGCGCCAGCAGCTTGGCAGGGACTGGAAACACCATATATTTT; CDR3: CASSLAGTGNTIYF
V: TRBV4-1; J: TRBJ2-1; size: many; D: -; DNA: TGCGCCAGCAGCCAAGGTTTCACTAGCTCAGCCCTCCACTCCTACAATGAGCAGTTCTTC; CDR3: CASSQGFTSSALHSYNEQFF
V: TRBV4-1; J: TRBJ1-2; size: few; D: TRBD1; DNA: TGCGCCAGCAGCCAAACAGGGACAGGGCCATCCGGCTACACCTTC; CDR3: CASSQTGTGPSGYTF
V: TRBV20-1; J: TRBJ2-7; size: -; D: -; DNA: TGCAGTGCTGTCGACCCCGGACTCTCCTACGAGCAGTACTTC; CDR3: CSAVDPGLSYEQYF
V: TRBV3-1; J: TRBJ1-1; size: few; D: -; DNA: TGTGCCAGCAGCCAAGGCTTGACGAACACTGAAGCTTTCTTT; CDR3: CASSQGLTNTEAFF
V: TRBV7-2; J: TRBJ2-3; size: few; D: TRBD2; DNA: TGTGCCAGCAGCCTCAGACTAGCGGGGACCTCCACAGATACGCAGTATTTT; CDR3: CASSLRLAGTSTDTQYF
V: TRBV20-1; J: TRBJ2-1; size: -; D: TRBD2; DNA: TGCAGTGCTCGGGAAGCTAGCGGGGGGGCTTGGGGTAAGCAGTTCTTC; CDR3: CSAREASGGAWGKQFF
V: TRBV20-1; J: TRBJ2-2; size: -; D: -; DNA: TGCAGTGCTAGAGTCCACTTGAACACCGGGGAGCTGTTTTTT; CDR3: CSARVHLNTGELFF
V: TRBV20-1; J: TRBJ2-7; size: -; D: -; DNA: TGCAGTGCTAGAGAGGGGAGTAGAGCGTACTTC; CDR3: CSAREGSRAYF
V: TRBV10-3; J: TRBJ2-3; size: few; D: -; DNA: TGTGCCATCAGGTTTGCTCTCGAAACAGATACGCAGTATTTT; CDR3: CAIRFALETDTQYF
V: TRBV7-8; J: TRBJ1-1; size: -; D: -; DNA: TGTGCCAGCAGCTTAGTGCCGGGAGGAGTGGAGGCTTTCTTT; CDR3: CASSLVPGGVEAFF
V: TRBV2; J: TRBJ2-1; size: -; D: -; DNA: TGTGCCAGCAGTGGGGTAGGGCAGGTGGAGCAGTTCTTC; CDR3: CASSGVGQVEQFF
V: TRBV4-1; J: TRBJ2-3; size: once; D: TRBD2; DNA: TGCGCCAGCAGCCTCAGGTCCGACGGGGGGGGGACAGATACGCAGTATTTT; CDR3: CASSLRSDGGGTDTQYF
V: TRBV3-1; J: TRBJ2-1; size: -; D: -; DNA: TGTGCCAGCAGCCAAGAGAGGATTCGCAATGAGCAGTTCTTC; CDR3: CASSQERIRNEQFF
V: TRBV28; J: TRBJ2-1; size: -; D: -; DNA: TGTGCCAGCAGCCCCGTGGGAATATCCTCCTACAATGAGCAGTTCTTC; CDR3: CASSPVGISSYNEQFF
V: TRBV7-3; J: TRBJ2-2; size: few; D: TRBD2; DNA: TGTGCCAGCAGCCGGACTAGCATAACGAACACCGGGGAGCTGTTTTTT; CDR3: CASSRTSITNTGELFF
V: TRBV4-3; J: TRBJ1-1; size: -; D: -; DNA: TGCGCCAGCAGCCAAGATAGGGACACTGAAGCTTTCTTT; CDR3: CASSQDRDTEAFF
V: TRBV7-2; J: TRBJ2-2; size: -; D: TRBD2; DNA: TGTGCCAGCAGCTTACTAGCGGGGGGGGCCGGGGAGCTGTTTTTT; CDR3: CASSLLAGGAGELFF
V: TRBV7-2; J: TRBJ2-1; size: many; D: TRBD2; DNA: TGTGCCAGCAGCTCTCCCGGTAGCGGGAGGGGTAATGAGCAGTTCTTC; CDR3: CASSSPGSGRGNEQFF
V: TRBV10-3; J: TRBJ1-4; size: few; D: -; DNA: TGTGCCATCAGTGAAAAACCGGTGGACCTTAATGAAAAACTGTTTTTT; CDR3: CAISEKPVDLNEKLFF
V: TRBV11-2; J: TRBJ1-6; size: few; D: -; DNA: TGTGCCAGCAGGGTGGGGGCAGGGGTTTCTTCACCCCTCCACTTT; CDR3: CASRVGAGVSSPLHF
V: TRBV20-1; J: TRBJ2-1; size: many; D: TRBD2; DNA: TGCAGTGCCGCCCCCTGGAGCGGGAGAACGAATGAGCAGTTCTTC; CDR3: CSAAPWSGRTNEQFF
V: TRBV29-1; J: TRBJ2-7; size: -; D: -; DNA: TGCAGCGTTGAGGACGGGCTGAGCCCCGGCGAGCAGTACTTC; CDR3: CSVEDGLSPGEQYF
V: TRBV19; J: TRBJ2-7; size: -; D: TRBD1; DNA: TGTGCCAGTAGTACCCCCACGACAGGGCGAGAGAACGAGCAGTACTTC; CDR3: CASSTPTTGRENEQYF
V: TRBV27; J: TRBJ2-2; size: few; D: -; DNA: TGTGCCAGCCAGGGACCCGGGGAGCTGTTTTTT; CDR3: CASQGPGELFF
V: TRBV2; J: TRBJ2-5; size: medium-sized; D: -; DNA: TGTGCCAGCGACCGGACACAAGAGACCCAGTACTTC; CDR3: CASDRTQETQYF
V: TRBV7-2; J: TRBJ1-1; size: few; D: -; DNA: TGTGCCAGCAGCCCCAAAAGCGGTACAATGGACACTGAAGCTTTCTTT; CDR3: CASSPKSGTMDTEAFF
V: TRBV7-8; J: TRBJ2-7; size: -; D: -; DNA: TGTGCCAGCAGCTTCACGCAGGGTCAGCACTACGAGCAGTACTTC; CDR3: CASSFTQGQHYEQYF